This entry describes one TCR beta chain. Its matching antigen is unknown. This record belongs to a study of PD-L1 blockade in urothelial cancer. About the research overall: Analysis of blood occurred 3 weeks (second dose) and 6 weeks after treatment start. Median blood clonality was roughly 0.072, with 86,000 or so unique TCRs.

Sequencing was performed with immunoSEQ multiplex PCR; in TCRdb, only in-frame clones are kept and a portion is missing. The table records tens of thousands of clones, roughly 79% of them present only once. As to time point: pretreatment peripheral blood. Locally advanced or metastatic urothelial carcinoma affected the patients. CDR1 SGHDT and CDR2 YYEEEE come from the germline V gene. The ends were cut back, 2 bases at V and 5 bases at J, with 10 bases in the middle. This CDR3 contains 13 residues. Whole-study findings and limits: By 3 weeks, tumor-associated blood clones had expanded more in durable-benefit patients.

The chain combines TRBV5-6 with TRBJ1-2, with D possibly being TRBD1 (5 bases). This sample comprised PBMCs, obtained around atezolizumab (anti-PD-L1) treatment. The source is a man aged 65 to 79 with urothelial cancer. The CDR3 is CASSFWGEYGYTF. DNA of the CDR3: TGTGCCAGCAGCTTTTGGGGGGAGTATGGCTACACCTTC.